The T cell receptor beta chain described here comes from a study of beta chain features in type 1 diabetes. Points from the study as a whole: In every one of the four CD4+ subsets, TCRB CDR3s were moderately but significantly shorter in Type 1 diabetes patients.

Expressed TCRB transcripts were sequenced, since all the RNA that had been isolated was reverse transcribed. Naive, central memory and regulatory T cell samples averaged around 3.3 million reads. Sequencing was performed with immunoSEQ multiplex PCR; in TCRdb, only in-frame clones are kept and a portion is missing. The table lists approximately 170,000 clones, less than 9.5% of them singletons. Remarks on this clone: Its antigen is undetermined.

This CDR3 contains 13 residues. The germline gives CDR1 MDHEN, CDR2 SYDVKM. The V and J ends lost 4 bases and 10 bases, in that order; junction bases with no gene match: 7. Sorting gave populations that all exceeded 95% purity. The TCR was taken from a woman aged 35 to 49 with type 1 diabetes. The sample comprised central memory CD4+ T cells from blood. The genes are TRBV28 and TRBJ2-1; TRBD2 matches at 7 bases. The CDR3 reads CASSSTSVGEQFF. CDR3 coding DNA: TGTGCCAGCAGTTCAACTAGCGTGGGCGAGCAGTTCTTC.